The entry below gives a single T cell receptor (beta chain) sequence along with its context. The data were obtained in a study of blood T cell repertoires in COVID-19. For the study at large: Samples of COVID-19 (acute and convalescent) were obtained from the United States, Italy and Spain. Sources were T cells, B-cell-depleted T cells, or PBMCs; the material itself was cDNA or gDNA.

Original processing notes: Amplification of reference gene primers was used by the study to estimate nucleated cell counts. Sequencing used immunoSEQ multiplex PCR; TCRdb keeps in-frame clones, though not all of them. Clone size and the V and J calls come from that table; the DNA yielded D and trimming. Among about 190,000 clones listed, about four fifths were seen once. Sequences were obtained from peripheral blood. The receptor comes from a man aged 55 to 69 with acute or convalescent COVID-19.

The CDR3: CATSAGQAYEQYF. The CDR3 DNA sequence: TGTGCCACCAGCGCGGGACAGGCCTACGAGCAGTACTTC. This chain connects TRBV15 to TRBJ2-7; 8 bases match TRBD1. Looked up from germline, CDR1 is LNHNV and CDR2 is YYDKDF (reference sequence). The CDR3 is 13 amino acids. Trimming cost V 5 bases and J 2 bases; bases outside gene matches: 2.